Each of the 31 T cell receptor beta chains below was sequenced from the same sample in a study of T-cell memory formation after mild COVID-19. MiXCR, run by TCRdb on the 5' RACE reads, gives a single entry per CDR3 protein. The sample comprises 40,000 to 45,000 distinct CDR3 sequences, roughly 9.8% of which are singletons, and approximately 10% rests with the top ten. The sequenced sample consisted of PBMCs or a T cell subset sorted from them (not recorded which). These receptors were taken from an adult woman who had mild COVID-19 (a few samples of this study predate the infection). Cell type and time point are not known.

CDR3 in DNA: TGTGCCAGCAGCTCAAGGGCCGTTAGCTATGGCTACACCTTC. Residues: CASSSRAVSYGYTF. V usage is TRBV3-1 and J usage is TRBJ1-2; the D is unclear. V gave up 5 bases and J gave up 4 bases, with 14 bases separating them. Germline V gene lookup returns CDR1 LGHDT and CDR2 YNNKEL (reference sequence). The CDR3 has 14 residues.

This clonotype was seen only a few times. The rearrangement uses TRBV29-1 and TRBJ1-5, with 9 bases that match TRBD1. CDR3 length: 13 residues. CDR1 is SQVTM and CDR2 is ANQGSEA in the germline V gene. V lost 6 bases to trimming and J lost 6 bases; unmatched junction nucleotides: 6. CDR3 coding DNA: TGCAGCGTGGGGACAGGGTTTCGTCAGCCCCAGCATTTT. This gives the protein CSVGTGFRQPQHF.

The J gene is TRBJ2-5, the V gene TRBV5-1, with TRBD1 matching over 7 bases. V was clipped by 4 bases and J by 1 base; unmatched bases: 4. The germline CDR1 and CDR2 sequences are SGHRS and YFSETQ. The length of the CDR3 is 14 residues. CDR3 nucleotides: TGCGCCAGCAGCACCGGGACAGTCCAAGAGACCCAGTACTTC. Translated: CASSTGTVQETQYF.

This clonotype has a count of ten or more. The gene calls are TRBV29-1 and TRBJ2-7; TRBD2 matches 8 bases. The germline CDR1 and CDR2 sequences are SQVTM and ANQGSEA. The V segment lost 3 bases and the J segment 1 base; nucleotides outside the gene matches: 11. The CDR3 loop spans 16 amino acids. The CDR3 coding sequence is TGCAGCGTTGAGGGGGGGAGCGGGGGAAAATCCTACGAGCAGTACTTC. This gives the protein CSVEGGSGGKSYEQYF.

This clonotype came up a few times. This chain joins TRBV29-1 and TRBJ1-4; D might be TRBD1 (5 bases). The CDR3 consists of 15 residues. The V and J ends lost 3 bases and 7 bases respectively, with 18 bases between them. Germline V gives CDR1 SQVTM, CDR2 ANQGSEA. CDR3: CSVEVGLGASEKLFF. In DNA form, the CDR3 reads TGCAGCGTTGAGGTGGGGCTAGGCGCGAGTGAAAAACTGTTTTTT.

The CDR3 is CATSDFAETQYF. The CDR3 DNA sequence: TGTGCCACCAGTGATTTTGCCGAGACCCAGTACTTC. The V gene is TRBV24-1, the J gene TRBJ2-5; no clear D gene. This CDR3 contains 12 residues. V gave up 1 base and J gave up 5 bases, with 4 bases separating them. Germline CDR1 KGHDR, CDR2 SFDVKD.

This clonotype was counted at least ten times. V and J are TRBV20-1 and TRBJ2-4; 7 bases map to TRBD2. V trimming: 0 bases; J trimming: 0 bases; junction bases outside the gene matches: 5. Germline assignment: CDR1 DFQATT and CDR2 SNEGSKA (reference sequence). CDR3 length: 16 amino acids. The CDR3 loop reads CSAREAGSLAKNIQYF. CDR3 DNA: TGCAGTGCTAGAGAAGCGGGGTCTCTAGCCAAAAACATTCAGTACTTC.

The CDR3 loop is CASSLWGELSQPQHF. As DNA, the CDR3 is TGTGCCAGCAGCTTGTGGGGCGAACTCAGCCAGCCCCAGCATTTT. This chain joins TRBV5-4 and TRBJ1-5, with D maybe TRBD1 (5 bases). The CDR3 runs 15 residues. Germline lookup yields CDR1 SGHNT and CDR2 YYREEE (reference sequence). The V and J ends lost 1 base and 7 bases respectively, with 15 bases between them.

This chain joins TRBV9 and TRBJ2-7, with D possibly TRBD2 on 5 matching bases. The CDR3 consists of 16 residues. V shed 0 bases and J shed 4 bases, with 17 bases lying between them. Germline V gives CDR1 SGDLS, CDR2 YYNGEE. Here the CDR3 reads CASSVAPSDFAYEQYF. CDR3 DNA: TGTGCCAGCAGCGTAGCGCCCTCGGACTTCGCATACGAGCAGTACTTC.

This clonotype was counted many times. The rearrangement uses TRBV20-1 and TRBJ2-1; TRBD2 agrees at 11 bases. The CDR3 runs to 15 residues. From germline, CDR1 is DFQATT and CDR2 SNEGSKA (reference sequence). After removal of 5 bases from V and 5 bases from J, the junction contained 8 bases not matched to a gene. The CDR3 DNA reads TGCAGTGCTTTCCGACTAGCGGGGATCAACAATGAGCAGTTCTTC. As protein: CSAFRLAGINNEQFF.

This clonotype was seen only a few times. The rearrangement uses TRBV7-2 and TRBJ2-1; perhaps TRBD2 as D (6 bases). The germline V and J ends were trimmed by 1 base and 5 bases, with 12 bases remaining between them. Per germline, CDR1 SGHTA and CDR2 FQGNSA. The CDR3 is 15 residues long. CDR3: CASSLEPGAHNEQFF. CDR3 coding DNA: TGTGCCAGCAGCTTAGAGCCGGGAGCCCACAATGAGCAGTTCTTC.

The sample holds a few counts of this clonotype. V gene TRBV12-3 or TRBV12-4 combines with J gene TRBJ1-2, with D possibly TRBD1 on 6 matching bases. The V end lost 6 bases, the J end lost 4 bases, and 15 bases lay between the germline ends. The CDR3 is made up of 14 amino acids. The CDR3 DNA is TGTGCCAGCAGGCCGGGGGCCTCCTCCTATGGCTACACCTTC. It encodes CASRPGASSYGYTF.

This rearrangement joins TRBV12-3 or TRBV12-4 to TRBJ2-1; 9 bases fit TRBD1. There are 18 residues in the CDR3. With V trimmed by 3 bases and J by 10 bases, 19 bases remained unmatched. CDR3 region: CASSFGVKGGTGTPEQFF. In DNA form, the CDR3 reads TGTGCCAGCAGTTTTGGGGTCAAAGGGGGGACAGGGACTCCGGAGCAGTTCTTC.

This clonotype came up many times. Here the CDR3 DNA reads TGCAGTGCTACGGGGGATACAAACTATGGCTACACCTTC. As protein: CSATGDTNYGYTF. The V call is TRBV20-1, the J call TRBJ1-2, with TRBD1 as a possible D gene (5 bases). The CDR3 is 13 amino acids. Germline assignment: CDR1 DFQATT and CDR2 SNEGSKA (reference sequence). V lost 4 bases and J lost 2, with 11 bases in between.

This clonotype came up a few times. The V and J genes are TRBV20-1 and TRBJ1-2, with D possibly being TRBD1 (6 bases). Germline values: CDR1 DFQATT, CDR2 SNEGSKA (reference sequence). V lost 2 bases, J lost 4 bases, and 11 bases lay in between. The CDR3 has 13 residues. This chain's CDR3 is CSARQGNLYGYTF. CDR3 in DNA: TGCAGTGCTAGACAGGGGAACCTCTATGGCTACACCTTC.

This clonotype was observed at least ten times. The chain is built from TRBV19 and TRBJ2-1, with 10 bases identical to TRBD1. The germline V gene encodes CDR1 LNHDA and CDR2 SQIVND (reference sequence). With V trimmed by 4 bases and J by 5 bases, 5 bases remained unmatched. CDR3 length equals 15 residues. The DNA for the CDR3 is TGTGCCAGTAGTAAGGGACAGGGGCTTGACAATGAGCAGTTCTTC. Amino acid sequence: CASSKGQGLDNEQFF. The variable domain in full, with the rest retrieved from reference TRBV19 and TRBJ2-1, is DGGITQSPKYLFRKEGQNVTLSCEQNLNHDAMYWYRQDPGQGLRLIYYSQIVNDFQKGDIAEGYSVSREKKESFPLTVTSAQKNPTAFYLCASSKGQGLDNEQFFGPGTRLTVL.

This clonotype counts as medium-sized. This chain joins TRBV11-2 and TRBJ2-6, with unresolved D. V was pared by 3 bases and J by 2 bases, with 14 bases between. Germline CDR1 is SGHAT and CDR2 is FQNNGV. This CDR3 has 17 amino acids. CDR3: CASSLVFWGTGANVLTF. For the CDR3, the DNA is TGTGCCAGCAGCTTGGTCTTTTGGGGAACTGGGGCCAACGTCCTGACTTTC.

The chain employs TRBV20-1 and TRBJ2-7, with 11 nucleotides matching TRBD2. CDR1 DFQATT and CDR2 SNEGSKA come from the germline V gene (reference sequence). The CDR3 has 15 amino acids. V shed 0 bases and J 3 bases; nucleotides not matched to a gene: 4. Here the CDR3 reads CSARDPGTSGYEQYF. Here the CDR3 DNA reads TGCAGTGCTAGAGATCCCGGGACTAGCGGCTACGAGCAGTACTTC.

This clonotype has only a few counts. The V call is TRBV7-3, the J call TRBJ1-1; TRBD1 matches at 8 bases. Germline CDR1 SGHTA, CDR2 FQGTGA. CDR3 length: 13 amino acids. Germline trimming cut 2 bases from V and 5 bases from J; bases unmatched to any gene: 1. Here the CDR3 DNA reads TGTGCCAGCAGCTTACAGGGGGCGACTGAAGCTTTCTTT. Translation gives CASSLQGATEAFF.

This clonotype was recorded a few times. The rearrangement uses TRBV7-2 and TRBJ2-4; TRBD1 might be the D (5 bases). Germline CDR1 and CDR2: SGHTA and FQGNSA. This CDR3 is built from 14 residues. Trimming stripped 2 bases from V and 6 bases from J, with 11 bases between. The DNA of the CDR3 is TGTGCCAGCAGCTTAAGTCAGGGTAGAAACATTCAGTACTTC. Translated: CASSLSQGRNIQYF. Combining the CDR3 with reference TRBV7-2 and TRBJ2-4 gives the whole variable domain GAGVSQSPSNKVTEKGKDVELRCDPISGHTALYWYRQSLGQGLEFLIYFQGNSAPDKSGLPSDRFSAERTGGSVSTLTIQRTQQEDSAVYLCASSLSQGRNIQYFGAGTRLSVL.

This clonotype was seen only a few times. The chain joins TRBV5-5 to TRBJ2-7, with TRBD2 matching over 9 bases. V dropped 5 bases and J dropped 3; count of bases not matched to a gene: 6. The CDR3 extends over 14 amino acids. CDR1 is SGHKS, CDR2 YYEKEE, per germline (reference sequence). CDR3 sequence: CASSLASGDYEQYF. The DNA of the CDR3 is TGTGCCAGCAGTCTGGCTAGCGGGGACTACGAGCAGTACTTC. Supplemented by reference TRBV5-5 and TRBJ2-7, the full variable domain reads DAGVTQSPTHLIKTRGQQVTLRCSPISGHKSVSWYQQVLGQGPQFIFQYYEKEERGRGNFPDRFSARQFPNYSSELNVNALLLGDSALYLCASSLASGDYEQYFGPGTRLTVT.

This clonotype was counted a few times. The chain links TRBV4-2 to TRBJ2-2; 11 nucleotides align to TRBD2. V trimming: 2 bases; J trimming: 2 bases; junction bases outside the gene matches: 4. Germline-derived CDR1 and CDR2 are LGHNA and YNFKEQ. CDR3 length equals 17 residues. Here the CDR3 DNA reads TGTGCCAGCAGCCAACCCGGGACTAGCGGCAACACCGGGGAGCTGTTTTTT. Protein: CASSQPGTSGNTGELFF.

The chain couples TRBV6-4 to TRBJ2-2; 9 bases are shared with TRBD2. V gave up 8 bases and J gave up 4 bases; unmatched junction bases: 14. This CDR3 region has 17 residues. CDR1 MRHNA and CDR2 SNTAGT come from the germline V gene. In DNA, the CDR3 is TGTGCCAGCTCGGAACTGGCGGGAGGGCCGGGCACCGGGGAGCTGTTTTTT. Its protein product is CASSELAGGPGTGELFF.

This clonotype was detected only a few times. The chain links TRBV5-4 to TRBJ1-2; unclear D gene. Germline CDR1 is SGHNT and CDR2 is YYREEE (reference sequence). The CDR3 spans 13 residues. V lost 0 bases and J lost 2, with 5 bases in between. This CDR3 reads CASSLGENYGYTF. The CDR3 DNA reads TGTGCCAGCAGCTTGGGCGAGAACTATGGCTACACCTTC.

This chain links TRBV20-1 with TRBJ1-5; D not resolved. Germline lookup yields CDR1 DFQATT and CDR2 SNEGSKA (reference sequence). The CDR3 runs to 14 residues. The ends were cut back, 2 bases at V and 11 bases at J, with 19 bases in the middle. CDR3: CSARKITFPLAQHF. CDR3 nucleotide sequence: TGCAGTGCTAGAAAAATTACGTTCCCGTTAGCCCAGCATTTT.

This chain links TRBV20-1 with TRBJ1-6; no clear D. The germline V gene has CDR1 DFQATT and CDR2 SNEGSKA (reference sequence). This CDR3 is 13 amino acids long. V was pared by 3 bases and J by 10 bases, with 13 bases between. CDR3 sequence (DNA): TGCAGTGCTAGGATGCAGGAGGAATCACCCCTCCACTTT. Translation: CSARMQEESPLHF.

There are a few counts of this clonotype. The chain couples TRBV5-5 to TRBJ2-7; weak D call: TRBD2 (5 bases). The germline V gene has CDR1 SGHKS and CDR2 YYEKEE (reference sequence). The CDR3 has 17 amino acids. Trimming stripped 2 bases from V and 1 base from J, with 19 bases between. This CDR3 reads CASSLVFRLASSYEQYF. The DNA for the CDR3 is TGTGCCAGCAGCTTAGTGTTCAGGCTAGCTAGTTCCTACGAGCAGTACTTC. Looking up the rest from reference TRBV5-5 and TRBJ2-7 gives the full variable domain: DAGVTQSPTHLIKTRGQQVTLRCSPISGHKSVSWYQQVLGQGPQFIFQYYEKEERGRGNFPDRFSARQFPNYSSELNVNALLLGDSALYLCASSLVFRLASSYEQYFGPGTRLTVT.

This clonotype was counted only a few times. The chain uses TRBV7-9 and TRBJ1-1; D is ambiguous. The CDR3 is 14 residues long. V was cut by 1 base and J by 1 base, with 7 bases left in between. Germline CDR1 SEHNR, CDR2 FQNEAQ (reference sequence). CDR3 DNA sequence: TGTGCCAGCAGCTTAGATACAAGGAACACTGAAGCTTTCTTT. This gives the protein CASSLDTRNTEAFF.

This clonotype was seen at least ten times. The chain carries TRBV6-2 or TRBV6-3 and TRBJ2-7; the D is unclear. CDR1 is MNHEY, CDR2 SVGEGT, per germline. The CDR3 is 12 amino acids. V lost 6 bases and J 8 bases, leaving 14 bases between the germline ends. The chain's CDR3 is CASRDTGAQQYF. The DNA of the CDR3 is TGTGCCAGCAGGGATACGGGCGCCCAGCAGTACTTC.

The gene calls are TRBV18 and TRBJ2-7; possible D gene TRBD1, 5 bases. The germline V and J ends were trimmed by 2 bases and 0 bases, with 11 bases remaining between them. Germline V CDR1 and CDR2: KGHSH, LQKENI. The CDR3 sequence is 15 residues long. CDR3 sequence (DNA): TGTGCCAGCTCACCAAGGATGACAGCCTCCTACGAGCAGTACTTC. As protein: CASSPRMTASYEQYF.

This clonotype was detected ten times or more. V and J are TRBV4-3 and TRBJ2-3; TRBD2 matches at 7 bases. The CDR3 length is 13 residues. The trim removed 4 bases at V and 6 bases at J, leaving 4 bases unmatched. Germline loops: CDR1 LGHNA, CDR2 YSLEER. The CDR3 DNA follows: TGCGCCAGCAGCCCAGCCGGGGGGGATACGCAGTATTTT. It translates to CASSPAGGDTQYF.